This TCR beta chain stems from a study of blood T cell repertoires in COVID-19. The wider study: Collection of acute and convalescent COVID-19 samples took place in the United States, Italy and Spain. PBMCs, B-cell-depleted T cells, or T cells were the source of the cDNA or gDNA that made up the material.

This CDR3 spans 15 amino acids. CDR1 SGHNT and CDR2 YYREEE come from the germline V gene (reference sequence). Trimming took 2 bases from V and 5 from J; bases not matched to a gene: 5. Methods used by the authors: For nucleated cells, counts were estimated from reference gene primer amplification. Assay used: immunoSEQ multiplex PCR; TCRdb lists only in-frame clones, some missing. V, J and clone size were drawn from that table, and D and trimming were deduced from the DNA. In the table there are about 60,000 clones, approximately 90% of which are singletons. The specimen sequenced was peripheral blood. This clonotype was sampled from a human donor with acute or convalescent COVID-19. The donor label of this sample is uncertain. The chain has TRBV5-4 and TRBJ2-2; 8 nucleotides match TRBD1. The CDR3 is CASSFRDRSTGELFF. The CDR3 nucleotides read TGTGCCAGCAGCTTCCGGGACAGGTCGACCGGGGAGCTGTTTTTT.